The 30 T cell receptor beta chains in this list originate from one sample, sequenced in a study of shared clonotypes between healthy human individuals. Profiling relied on immunoSEQ multiplex PCR, and the TCRdb table lists in-frame clones only, not all of them. This sample has 900,000 to 1,200,000 clones; around three quarters occur once, and the top ten carry around 0.61%. The sequencing sample was made of memory CD4+ T cells from PBMCs. The subset was: CD45RA-negative fraction. The receptors shown here come from a man between 18 and 35 years old in good health. Some clones in this sample may be carry-over from other donors' samples.

This clone appeared a few times. The gene calls are TRBV6-1 and TRBJ1-2; D not resolved. There are 14 residues in the CDR3. V was trimmed by 1 base and J by 7 bases, leaving 13 bases between them. Germline V gives CDR1 MNHNS, CDR2 SASEGT. The CDR3 is CASSEGTESLGYTF. CDR3 DNA sequence: TGTGCCAGCAGTGAAGGAACCGAGAGTCTTGGCTACACCTTC.

Turning to this clone: One base separates it from a far larger clone, so it is likely a read error. The rearrangement joins TRBV25-1 to TRBJ1-1, with D possibly matching TRBD1 (5 bases). The CDR3 has 16 amino acids. Germline assignment: CDR1 MGHDK and CDR2 SYGVNS. CDR3 in amino acids: CAGSSHGGVKDGKAFF. The CDR3 DNA is TGTGCCGGCAGTTCTCACGGAGGGGTAAAGGACGGGAAAGCTTTCTTT.

The chain is built from TRBV18 and TRBJ2-7, with 10 bases identical to TRBD2. J gave up 3 bases and V 5 bases, and 7 bases lay outside the gene matches. The germline V gene has CDR1 KGHSH and CDR2 LQKENI. This CDR3 has 15 residues. In nucleotides, the CDR3 is TGTGCCAGCTCAACCCCCGGGACTAGCGTCTACGAGCAGTACTTC. Translating gives CASSTPGTSVYEQYF.

The chain employs TRBV7-9 and TRBJ2-2; tentative D call: TRBD2 (6 bases). The CDR3 is 18 residues long. Germline V gives CDR1 SEHNR, CDR2 FQNEAQ (reference sequence). The V end lost 4 bases, the J end lost 0 bases, and 18 bases lay between the germline ends. CDR3 amino acids: CASSSGTGDKTNTGELFF. The CDR3 DNA follows: TGTGCCAGCAGCTCCGGGACTGGAGATAAAACGAACACCGGGGAGCTGTTTTTT.

This clone was seen more than once but under ten times. The chain has TRBV13 and TRBJ1-1; TRBD1 might be the D (5 bases). The CDR3 totals 12 residues. Trimming stripped 8 bases from V and 1 base from J, with 8 bases between. The germline CDR1 and CDR2 sequences are PRHDT and FYEKMQ (reference sequence). This chain's CDR3 is CASSGGNTEAFF. The CDR3 DNA sequence: TGTGCCAGCTCGGGGGGGAACACTGAAGCTTTCTTT.

The sample holds many counts of this clone. The chain has TRBV9 and TRBJ2-7; the D gene could be TRBD1 or TRBD2 (5 bases each). This CDR3 spans 13 amino acids. V lost 4 bases, J lost 0 bases, and 8 bases lay in between. Germline V gives CDR1 SGDLS, CDR2 YYNGEE. DNA for the CDR3: TGTGCCAGCAGCCGGGGCAGCTCCTACGAGCAGTACTTC. Protein product: CASSRGSSYEQYF.

A word on this clone: This likely traces to a read error, being one base from a far larger clone. This CDR3 is also generated by other DNA sequences in the sample. V gene TRBV11-2 combines with J gene TRBJ2-3, with D perhaps TRBD1 or TRBD2 (5 bases each). In germline, CDR1 is SGHAT, CDR2 FQNNGV. Trimming cost V 3 bases and J 1 base, with 5 bases left between them. The CDR3 length is 13 residues. The CDR3 protein is CASSLGGTDTQYF. The CDR3 DNA reads TGTGCCAGCAGCTTGGGGGGCACAGATACGCAGTATTTT.

V usage is TRBV11-2 and J usage is TRBJ2-6; D gene uncertain. Germline CDR1 and CDR2: SGHAT and FQNNGV. V dropped 4 bases and J dropped 12 bases, with 10 bases sitting between them. The CDR3 has 12 residues. CDR3 protein: CASSSPGGVLTF. CDR3 coding DNA: TGTGCCAGCAGCTCACCCGGCGGCGTCCTGACTTTC.

The rearrangement uses TRBV4-1 and TRBJ2-5; perhaps TRBD2 as D (6 bases). CDR1 is MGHRA, CDR2 YSYEKL, per germline. The CDR3 runs to 14 residues. V gave up 3 bases and J gave up 7 bases, with 15 bases separating them. CDR3 residues: CASSQAGRRGTQYF. For the CDR3, the DNA is TGCGCCAGCAGCCAGGCGGGACGTCGGGGGACCCAGTACTTC.

The chain has TRBV9 and TRBJ2-7; D may be TRBD1 or TRBD2 (6 bases each). The germline V gene encodes CDR1 SGDLS and CDR2 YYNGEE. CDR3 length equals 15 residues. Trimming removed 2 bases at V and 2 bases at J, with 14 bases between. DNA of the CDR3: TGTGCCAGCAGCGTGGGGGGCGGGAACGCCTACGAGCAGTACTTC. It translates to CASSVGGGNAYEQYF. The full variable domain, completed using reference TRBV9 and TRBJ2-7, is DSGVTQTPKHLITATGQRVTLRCSPRSGDLSVYWYQQSLDQGLQFLIQYYNGEERAKGNILERFSAQQFPDLHSELNLSSLELGDSALYFCASSVGGGNAYEQYFGPGTRLTVT.

This clone appeared once. The chain uses TRBV11-2 and TRBJ2-1; 8 positions agree with TRBD1. Germline lookup yields CDR1 SGHAT and CDR2 FQNNGV. The length of the CDR3 is 13 residues. The V gene end was trimmed by 5 bases and the J gene end by 7 bases; junction bases not matched to a gene: 4. The CDR3 region has the DNA TGTGCCAGCAGCCGGGACAGGCCGAATGAGCAGTTCTTC. Amino acids: CASSRDRPNEQFF.

V is TRBV28 and J is TRBJ1-3, with D possibly matching TRBD1 (5 bases). The germline V and J ends were trimmed by 7 bases and 0 bases, with 7 bases remaining between them. The CDR3 length is 13 residues. CDR1 and CDR2 (germline): MDHEN, SYDVKM. The CDR3 sequence is CASKGPSGNTIYF. For the CDR3, the DNA is TGTGCCAGCAAGGGACCCTCTGGAAACACCATATATTTT.

With regard to this clone: This CDR3 is also generated by other DNA sequences in the sample. The gene calls are TRBV9 and TRBJ2-1; weak D call: TRBD1 (7 bases). The CDR3 has 15 amino acids. Trimming took off 3 bases at V and 1 base at J, with 11 bases between the two ends. Germline lookup yields CDR1 SGDLS and CDR2 YYNGEE. The CDR3 region is CASSAQGGSYNEQFF. CDR3 coding DNA: TGTGCCAGCAGCGCTCAGGGGGGTTCCTACAATGAGCAGTTCTTC.

This clone appeared a single time. This chain links TRBV20-1 with TRBJ2-7; no definite D call. This CDR3 has 11 amino acids. The V and J ends lost 3 bases and 9 bases respectively, with 12 bases between them. Germline V gene sequence: CDR1 DFQATT, CDR2 SNEGSKA (reference sequence). CDR3 sequence reads: CSARLPLGQYF. CDR3 in DNA: TGCAGTGCTAGGTTACCCCTCGGGCAGTACTTC.

The chain joins TRBV7-6 to TRBJ2-7; D uncertain. V was trimmed by 2 bases and J by 2 bases, leaving 10 bases between them. From germline, CDR1 is SGHVS and CDR2 FNYEAQ. The CDR3 sequence is 14 residues long. The CDR3 DNA follows: TGTGCCAGCAGCTTATCCCGACAAGCCTACGAGCAGTACTTC. Its translation is CASSLSRQAYEQYF. Using reference TRBV7-6 and TRBJ2-7 for the parts outside the CDR3, the full variable domain is GAGVSQSPRYKVTKRGQDVALRCDPISGHVSLYWYRQALGQGPEFLTYFNYEAQQDKSGLPNDRFSAERPEGSISTLTIQRTEQRDSAMYRCASSLSRQAYEQYFGPGTRLTVT.

This chain connects TRBV5-5 to TRBJ1-2; 7 bases agree with TRBD1. Germline V gene data show CDR1 as SGHKS and CDR2 as YYEKEE (reference sequence). Germline trimming cut 4 bases from V and 7 bases from J; bases unmatched to any gene: 4. The CDR3 totals 12 residues. CDR3 residues: CASSPRTGGYTF. DNA of the CDR3: TGTGCCAGCAGCCCCCGGACAGGTGGCTACACCTTC.

The V call is TRBV11-2, the J call TRBJ1-4; D unclear. The V end was cut by 5 bases, the J end by 3 bases, with 10 bases between. This CDR3 spans 14 amino acids. Looked up from germline, CDR1 is SGHAT and CDR2 is FQNNGV. CDR3 coding DNA: TGTGCCAGCAGCCTCCCAGCTTCTAATGAAAAACTGTTTTTT. This encodes CASSLPASNEKLFF.

This rearrangement joins TRBV6-6 to TRBJ1-4; 7 bases line up with TRBD1. From germline, CDR1 is MNHNY and CDR2 SVGAGI (reference sequence). Trimming took 5 bases from V and 8 from J; bases not matched to a gene: 5. The CDR3 has 13 amino acids. The CDR3 region is CASSRGQKEKLFF. The CDR3 DNA reads TGTGCCAGCAGTAGGGGACAGAAGGAAAAACTGTTTTTT.

The chain is built from TRBV28 and TRBJ2-3, with D perhaps given as TRBD1 or TRBD2 (5 bases each). Trimming stripped 7 bases from V and 1 base from J, with 15 bases between. The CDR3 consists of 15 residues. Germline values: CDR1 MDHEN, CDR2 SYDVKM. The CDR3 reads CASNTPRGGTDTQYF. CDR3 sequence (DNA): TGTGCCAGCAACACGCCGAGGGGCGGCACAGATACGCAGTATTTT.

The rearrangement uses TRBV10-3 and TRBJ1-5, with 8 positions matching TRBD1. Germline trimming cut 7 bases from V and 7 bases from J; bases unmatched to any gene: 6. The CDR3 runs 13 residues. CDR1 is ENHRY and CDR2 is SYGVKD in the germline V gene. The CDR3 bases are TGTGCCATCATTCTCCAGGGGGCCCAGCCCCAGCATTTT. Translation: CAIILQGAQPQHF.

The chain uses TRBV4-1 and TRBJ2-3, with D maybe TRBD1 (5 bases). The CDR3 length is 13 residues. Looked up from germline, CDR1 is MGHRA and CDR2 is YSYEKL. Trimming took off 5 bases at V and 6 bases at J, with 12 bases between the two ends. The CDR3 here is CASSGPGSDTQYF. The DNA of the CDR3 is TGCGCCAGCAGCGGACCAGGGTCGGATACGCAGTATTTT.

The chain employs TRBV7-7 and TRBJ2-7, with 10 bases identical to TRBD1. This CDR3 contains 14 residues. V lost 5 bases to trimming and J lost 5 bases; unmatched junction nucleotides: 6. Germline CDR1 and CDR2: SSHAT and FNYEAQ (reference sequence). The CDR3 reads CASSPLTGGNEQYF. In nucleotides, the CDR3 is TGTGCCAGCAGCCCCTTGACAGGGGGCAACGAGCAGTACTTC.

A word on this clone: The CDR3 does not close with the conserved phenylalanine or tryptophan, likely indicating a read error. The rearrangement links TRBV6-6 to TRBJ1-2; a weak D match, TRBD1 (6 bases). In germline, CDR1 is MNHNY, CDR2 SVGAGI (reference sequence). The CDR3 sequence is 14 residues long. Trimming took 6 bases from V and 2 from J, leaving 13 bases between them. The chain's CDR3 is CASSLDRTNYGYTL. Written as DNA, the CDR3 is TGTGCCAGCAGCCTCGACAGGACAAACTATGGCTACACCCTC.

This clone was detected only once. The rearrangement joins TRBV6-1 to TRBJ1-4, with unresolved D. Trimming pared 0 bases from V and 9 bases from J, leaving 11 bases between. CDR3 length: 14 residues. Looked up from germline, CDR1 is MNHNS and CDR2 is SASEGT. The CDR3 loop reads CASSEAHGRQKLFF. The CDR3, as DNA: TGTGCCAGCAGTGAAGCCCACGGGAGGCAAAAACTGTTTTTT.

This clone was seen a handful of times. The chain employs TRBV23-1 and TRBJ2-7, with a possible D match to TRBD1 (6 bases). TRBV23-1 is classed as an ORF, of uncertain function. The length of the CDR3 is 15 residues. The germline V and J ends were trimmed by 7 bases and 3 bases, with 19 bases remaining between them. The CDR3 sequence: CASILQGPCCYEQYF. The CDR3 bases are TGCGCCAGCATATTACAGGGACCCTGCTGCTACGAGCAGTACTTC.

This clone has a handful of counts. This chain joins TRBV4-2 and TRBJ1-4; possible D gene TRBD1, 5 bases. The CDR3 length is 16 residues. Germline lookup yields CDR1 LGHNA and CDR2 YNFKEQ. The V end was cut by 2 bases, the J end by 5 bases, with 15 bases between. The CDR3 nucleotides are TGTGCCAGCAGCCAAAGACCTAGCAGGGTGAATGAAAAACTGTTTTTT. Amino acid sequence: CASSQRPSRVNEKLFF.

In nucleotides, the CDR3 is TGTGCCAGCAGCTTAGGGGTCCAAGAGACCCAGTACTTC. It yields the protein CASSLGVQETQYF. V is TRBV11-2 and J is TRBJ2-5; D unresolved. The V end lost 1 base, the J end lost 1 base, and 4 bases lay between the germline ends. CDR1 is SGHAT and CDR2 is FQNNGV in the germline V gene. CDR3 size: 13 residues.

Remarks on this clone: A read error is the likely source, as a far larger clone sits one nucleotide away. At the DNA level, this CDR3 is encoded by other sequences in the same sample as well. The rearrangement links TRBV5-1 to TRBJ2-2; D not certain. The CDR3 runs to 15 residues. From germline, CDR1 is SGHRS and CDR2 YFSETQ. Trimming took 0 bases from V and 0 from J, leaving 6 bases between them. The CDR3 sequence is CASSLGAANTGELFF. The CDR3 DNA reads as TGCGCCAGCAGCTTGGGGGCGGCGAACACCGGGGAGCTGTTTTTT.

The rearrangement uses TRBV27 and TRBJ2-1; 7 positions agree with TRBD1. Losses at the gene ends were 3 bases for V and 2 bases for J; bases not matched to a gene: 16. The germline V gene encodes CDR1 MNHEY and CDR2 SMNVEV (reference sequence). The CDR3 contains 19 residues. The CDR3 loop is CASSFRIFPGTATYNEQFF. The CDR3 region has the DNA TGTGCCAGCAGTTTCCGAATTTTCCCCGGGACAGCAACCTACAATGAGCAGTTCTTC.

J is TRBJ2-2 and V is TRBV29-1; TRBD2 agrees at 7 bases. This CDR3 is 17 amino acids long. The trim removed 5 bases at V and 0 bases at J, leaving 12 bases unmatched. Looked up from germline, CDR1 is SQVTM and CDR2 is ANQGSEA. Here the CDR3 reads CSVMGGSFPSNTGELFF. The DNA for the CDR3 is TGCAGCGTTATGGGGGGGTCTTTTCCTTCGAACACCGGGGAGCTGTTTTTT.